A selection of T cell receptor beta chains follows, all from one sample in a study of human T cells and chemical hapten exposure. MiXCR, run by TCRdb on the RACE reads, gives a single entry per CDR3 protein. The sample has about 42,000 distinct CDR3 sequences; about 9.8% are singletons. The material was whole blood, obtained in connection with sensitization to the hapten diphenylcyclopropenone (DPC). Receptors were obtained from a woman aged 40 to 55 with alopecia areata. Some clones in this sample may be carry-over from other donors' samples. The conserved cysteine and the conserved F or W are not part of the CDR3 here. Fields, in order: J gene, D gene, V gene, CDR3 protein. The D gene is left open where the match is weak.

TRBJ2-7	TRBD1	TRBV9	ASSALTGGYEQY
TRBJ2-3	-	TRBV9	ASSATSQGDTQY
TRBJ1-6	-	TRBV7-6	ASSLAGFGSPLH
TRBJ2-3	TRBD2	TRBV5-1	ASSPQVAGEDLNTQY
TRBJ2-3	TRBD2	TRBV9	ASTVGGGTDTQY
TRBJ1-4	-	TRBV18	ASSPPENNEKLF
TRBJ2-3	-	TRBV3-1	ASSQEIASDTDTQY
TRBJ2-3	TRBD2	TRBV19	ASTTGLAGTDTQY
TRBJ1-1	TRBD1	TRBV2	ASSDLGDWTGFEAF
TRBJ2-3	TRBD2	TRBV2	ASSGLAGVGDTQY
TRBJ2-1	TRBD1	TRBV5-1	ASRSPGQGTHNEQF
TRBJ1-1	-	TRBV7-9	ASSQRTANTEAF
TRBJ2-6	-	TRBV3-1	ASKHGSGANVLT
TRBJ2-7	-	TRBV6-2/TRBV6-3	ASSDSYEQY
TRBJ2-5	-	TRBV4-3	ASSPSTVAGETQY
TRBJ2-7	TRBD2	TRBV6-1	ASSDREVYEQY
TRBJ1-1	-	TRBV9	ASSVGVQGNTEAF
TRBJ2-5	TRBD2	TRBV3-1	ASSPGLARETQY
TRBJ1-5	TRBD1	TRBV24-1	ATSDGQGDQPQH
TRBJ2-2	-	TRBV19	ASSIGQGTGELF
TRBJ2-3	-	TRBV6-6	ASSYSSVGSGRFTDTQY
TRBJ2-7	TRBD1	TRBV7-9	ASNIQGGTYEQY
TRBJ1-1	-	TRBV3-1	ASSQDRGTEAF
TRBJ1-1	-	TRBV6-5	ASSPVTGNTEAF
TRBJ2-7	-	TRBV11-2	ASSYGTVTYEQY
TRBJ1-2	TRBD1	TRBV4-3	ASSPGQGLGYGYT
TRBJ2-3	-	TRBV7-9	ASSLMKGLPGTDTQY
TRBJ1-2	-	TRBV6-5	ASSPDFYGYT
TRBJ1-2	-	TRBV20-1	SAAELSYGYT
TRBJ1-4	-	TRBV6-5	ASSYYRQPRNEKLF
TRBJ2-7	-	TRBV18	ASSLKPASSYEQY
TRBJ1-3	-	TRBV5-6	ASSLPGNSGNTIY
TRBJ2-1	TRBD2	TRBV19	ASSRLAGGLYNEQF
TRBJ1-4	-	TRBV20-1	SAWLGEATVF
TRBJ2-3	-	TRBV6-4	ASSVQVEDTQY
TRBJ2-3	-	TRBV6-4	ASSVGNTDTQY
TRBJ1-2	TRBD1	TRBV6-2/TRBV6-3	ASTSPGQGIYGYT
TRBJ2-7	TRBD2	TRBV3-1	ASSLRLAGPYEQY
TRBJ1-6	TRBD1	TRBV9	ASSGTGVNSPLH
TRBJ2-3	TRBD2	TRBV3-1	ASSYGTSGVNTQY
TRBJ2-1	-	TRBV6-2/TRBV6-3	ASSPTTGGYYNEQF
TRBJ1-5	-	TRBV5-5	ASSLEAGVGRAH
TRBJ2-3	-	TRBV20-1	SAKRSTDTQY
TRBJ2-5	-	TRBV12-3/TRBV12-4	ASRPLGQETQY
TRBJ2-6	-	TRBV19	ASSSRDVSGANVLT
TRBJ2-6	-	TRBV6-2/TRBV6-3	ASSSLQDSGANVLT
TRBJ2-1	-	TRBV6-4	ASSDVTGEYNEQF
TRBJ1-1	-	TRBV6-1	ASSALGRTEAF
TRBJ1-2	-	TRBV27	ASSTLFGVSGYT